This TCR beta chain was sequenced for a study of T-cell reconstitution after alpha-beta-depleted transplantation in children. Concerning this clonotype itself: Its ends do not fully match the called genes, so a read error is possible.

Preparing the TCRbeta library involved the use of unique molecular identifiers. From the PCR reads, TCRdb called clonotypes with MiXCR, one entry per CDR3 protein. This table holds almost 500,000 distinct CDR3 sequences, about an eighth found once. Germline V lookup: CDR1 MGHRA, CDR2 YSYEKL. The CDR3 covers 15 residues. The TCR originated in a human donor who donated a stem cell graft to a child with combined immunodeficiency. The source was PBMCs from the stem cell graft donor, collected from the stem cell graft. This chain uses TRBV4-1 with TRBJ1-2; 8 bases are a match to TRBD1. The CDR3 protein is CASSPGTGWNYGYTF. For the CDR3, the DNA is TGTGCCAGCAGCCCCGGGACAGGTTGGAACTATGGCTACACCTTC.